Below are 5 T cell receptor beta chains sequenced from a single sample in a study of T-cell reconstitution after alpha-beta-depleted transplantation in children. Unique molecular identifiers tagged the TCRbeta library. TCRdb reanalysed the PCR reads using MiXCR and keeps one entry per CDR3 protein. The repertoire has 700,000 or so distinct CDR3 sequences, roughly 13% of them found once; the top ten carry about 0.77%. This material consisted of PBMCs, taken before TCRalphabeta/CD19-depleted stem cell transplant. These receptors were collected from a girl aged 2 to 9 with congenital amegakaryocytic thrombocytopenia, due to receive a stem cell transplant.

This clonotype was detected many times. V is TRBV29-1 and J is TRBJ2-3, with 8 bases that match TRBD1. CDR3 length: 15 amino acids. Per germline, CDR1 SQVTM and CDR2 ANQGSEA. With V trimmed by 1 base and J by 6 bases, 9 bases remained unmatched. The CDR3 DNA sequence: TGCAGCGTTGAAGCTAGGGACAGGTTTTCCGATACGCAGTATTTT. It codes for CSVEARDRFSDTQYF.

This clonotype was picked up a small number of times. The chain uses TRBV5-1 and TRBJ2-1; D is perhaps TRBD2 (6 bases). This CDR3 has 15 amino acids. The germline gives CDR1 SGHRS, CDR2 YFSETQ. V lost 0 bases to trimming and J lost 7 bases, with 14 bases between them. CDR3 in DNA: TGCGCCAGCAGCTTGGCCGACGGGAGCAGGAATGAGCAGTTCTTC. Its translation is CASSLADGSRNEQFF. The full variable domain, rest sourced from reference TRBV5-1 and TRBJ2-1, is KAGVTQTPRYLIKTRGQQVTLSCSPISGHRSVSWYQQTPGQGLQFLFEYFSETQRNKGNFPGRFSGRQFSNSRSEMNVSTLELGDSALYLCASSLADGSRNEQFFGPGTRLTVL.

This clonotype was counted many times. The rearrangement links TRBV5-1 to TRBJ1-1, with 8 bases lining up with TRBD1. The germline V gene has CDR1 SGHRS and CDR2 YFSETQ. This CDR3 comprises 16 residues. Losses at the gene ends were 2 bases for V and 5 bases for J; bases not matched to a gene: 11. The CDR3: CASSFRRTGTQTEAFF. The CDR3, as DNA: TGCGCCAGCAGCTTCCGACGGACAGGGACACAGACTGAAGCTTTCTTT.

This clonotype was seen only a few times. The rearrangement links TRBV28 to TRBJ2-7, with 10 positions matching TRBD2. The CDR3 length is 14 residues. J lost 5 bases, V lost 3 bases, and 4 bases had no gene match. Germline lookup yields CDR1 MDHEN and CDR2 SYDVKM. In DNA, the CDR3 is TGTGCCAGCAGTTTTAGCGGGAGGTCCCACGAGCAGTACTTC. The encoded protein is CASSFSGRSHEQYF.

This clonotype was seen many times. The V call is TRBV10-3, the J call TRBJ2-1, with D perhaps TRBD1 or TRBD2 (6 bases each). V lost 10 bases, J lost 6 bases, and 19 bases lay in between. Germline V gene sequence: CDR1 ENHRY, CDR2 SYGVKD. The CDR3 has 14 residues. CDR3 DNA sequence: TGTGCCAGCCTTGGGGGGCTAGGGACCAATGAGCAGTTCTTC. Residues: CASLGGLGTNEQFF.